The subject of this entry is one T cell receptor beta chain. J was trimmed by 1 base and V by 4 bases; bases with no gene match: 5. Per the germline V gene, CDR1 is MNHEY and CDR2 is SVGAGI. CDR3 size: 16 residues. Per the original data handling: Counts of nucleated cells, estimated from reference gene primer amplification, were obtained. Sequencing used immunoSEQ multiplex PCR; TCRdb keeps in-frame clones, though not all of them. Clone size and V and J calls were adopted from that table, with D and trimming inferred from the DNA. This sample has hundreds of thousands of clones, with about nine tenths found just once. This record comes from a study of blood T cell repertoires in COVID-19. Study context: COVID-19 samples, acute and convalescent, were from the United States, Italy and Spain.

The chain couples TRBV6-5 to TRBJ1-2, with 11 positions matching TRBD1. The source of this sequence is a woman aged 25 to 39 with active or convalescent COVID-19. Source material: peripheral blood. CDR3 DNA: TGTGCCAGCAGTTGGAGGGACAGGGGGGGTAACTATGGCTACACCTTC. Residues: CASSWRDRGGNYGYTF.